This TCR beta chain was sequenced for a study of blood T cells in healthy people across ages. Study-wide results and limits: Because donor CMV status was unknown, expanded clonotype changes were possibly confounded. Aged donors had fewer naive CD4+ cells and lower diversity than long-lived donors.

Primed by a sample-barcoded 5' primer and a J-beta primer mix, a second PCR proceeded for 7 to 11 cycles. MiXCR, applied by TCRdb to the 5' RACE reads, yields one record per CDR3 protein. Of 600,000 or so distinct CDR3 sequences in the sample, 20% to 25% were seen once. The germline CDR1 and CDR2 sequences are SGHDT and YYEEEE. The CDR3 spans 12 residues. The V gene lost 2 bases and the J gene lost 8 bases, with 10 bases spanning the gap. A remark on this clonotype: The target antigen is unknown.

The V call is TRBV5-6, the J call TRBJ1-2; D perhaps matches TRBD1 (6 bases). The TCR comes from a man in his 70s in good health. The sequenced sample consisted of blood. CDR3 nucleotide sequence: TGTGCCAGCAGCTTTGGGACATACGGCTACACCTTC. Protein product: CASSFGTYGYTF.